These T cell receptor beta chains were read from a single sample in a study of blood T cell repertoires in COVID-19. Profiling relied on immunoSEQ multiplex PCR, and the TCRdb table lists in-frame clones only, not all of them. The profile covers over 120,000 clones, with 84% appearing a single time and about 5.1% taken by the ten largest. Material: peripheral blood. The receptor source for this set is a human donor in a cohort sampled during active COVID-19. CDR3s leave out the opening cysteine and the closing phenylalanine or tryptophan. Each record gives: clone size, V gene, D gene, CDR3 protein. The D gene is left open where the match is weak. Expanded clones are given a class, and other clones once, few, many or no size at all.

clone_size: NA; v_call: TRBV16; d_call: NA; cdr3_aa: ASSQSGVSNQPQH
clone_size: NA; v_call: TRBV19; d_call: TRBD1; cdr3_aa: ASTGQGASPGEQY
clone_size: NA; v_call: TRBV10-3; d_call: NA; cdr3_aa: AISRDSFEAF
clone_size: NA; v_call: TRBV19; d_call: TRBD1; cdr3_aa: ASSYRGPNTEAF
clone_size: NA; v_call: TRBV29-1; d_call: TRBD2; cdr3_aa: SVENPSGGDTDTQY
clone_size: NA; v_call: TRBV11-2; d_call: TRBD2; cdr3_aa: ASSLEVSAGGHYEQY
clone_size: NA; v_call: TRBV18; d_call: TRBD1; cdr3_aa: ASSPGQGTSNTEAF
clone_size: NA; v_call: TRBV28; d_call: NA; cdr3_aa: ASSLSRTKGNTGELF
clone_size: NA; v_call: TRBV11-2; d_call: TRBD2; cdr3_aa: ASSLGVAGTYNEQF
clone_size: NA; v_call: TRBV2; d_call: TRBD1; cdr3_aa: ASSRRQGENTEAF
clone_size: NA; v_call: TRBV28; d_call: NA; cdr3_aa: ASTQERGSYEQY
clone_size: NA; v_call: TRBV28; d_call: TRBD1; cdr3_aa: ASSFPQGNYGYT
clone_size: NA; v_call: TRBV27; d_call: TRBD2; cdr3_aa: ASSLSSGISYNEQF
clone_size: NA; v_call: TRBV29-1; d_call: NA; cdr3_aa: SVEEAHYGYT
clone_size: NA; v_call: TRBV5-1; d_call: NA; cdr3_aa: ASSFGGPGTDTQY
clone_size: NA; v_call: TRBV6-5; d_call: TRBD1; cdr3_aa: ASRWTGDFYEQY
clone_size: NA; v_call: TRBV5-1; d_call: NA; cdr3_aa: ASSKGGGTEAF
clone_size: NA; v_call: TRBV10-3; d_call: NA; cdr3_aa: AISKDRLNTEAF
clone_size: NA; v_call: TRBV5-1; d_call: TRBD1; cdr3_aa: ASRLSGQRDTEAF
clone_size: NA; v_call: TRBV3-1/TRBV3-2; d_call: NA; cdr3_aa: ASSRTTGNTEAF
clone_size: NA; v_call: TRBV28; d_call: TRBD1; cdr3_aa: ASSARQGLVADTQY
clone_size: NA; v_call: TRBV6-6; d_call: NA; cdr3_aa: ATDTDPQGGGGYT
clone_size: NA; v_call: TRBV18; d_call: TRBD1; cdr3_aa: ASSPPQGLNTGELF
clone_size: NA; v_call: TRBV7-6; d_call: TRBD2; cdr3_aa: ASSRNVGTSGSTDTQY
clone_size: once; v_call: TRBV28; d_call: TRBD1; cdr3_aa: ASSLTGGAGANVLT
clone_size: few; v_call: TRBV19; d_call: NA; cdr3_aa: ASLRGAPGANVLT
clone_size: once; v_call: TRBV6-5; d_call: TRBD2; cdr3_aa: ASSRLAGNTGELF
clone_size: once; v_call: TRBV3-1/TRBV3-2; d_call: NA; cdr3_aa: ASSQAQGSSPLH
clone_size: NA; v_call: TRBV15; d_call: TRBD1; cdr3_aa: ATSRVDRVSPLH
clone_size: NA; v_call: TRBV5-1; d_call: TRBD2; cdr3_aa: ASSSVGLAGGGETQY
clone_size: NA; v_call: TRBV2; d_call: TRBD2; cdr3_aa: ASSAGGLAGRTDTQY
clone_size: once; v_call: TRBV3-1/TRBV3-2; d_call: NA; cdr3_aa: ASSQWGPDTQY
clone_size: NA; v_call: TRBV5-1; d_call: NA; cdr3_aa: ASSGRDSTEAF
clone_size: NA; v_call: TRBV29-1; d_call: TRBD1; cdr3_aa: SVEGPGDSGNTIY
clone_size: NA; v_call: TRBV13; d_call: NA; cdr3_aa: ASSPRQDRIYGYT
clone_size: NA; v_call: TRBV5-4; d_call: NA; cdr3_aa: ASSRKQGSGANVLT
clone_size: NA; v_call: TRBV7-2; d_call: NA; cdr3_aa: ASSKTPEIHTIY
clone_size: few; v_call: TRBV19; d_call: TRBD1; cdr3_aa: ASWDRVYGYT
clone_size: NA; v_call: TRBV7-3; d_call: NA; cdr3_aa: ASSLGGPGEQF
clone_size: NA; v_call: TRBV19; d_call: TRBD1; cdr3_aa: ASSRDRVSEQY
clone_size: NA; v_call: TRBV7-9; d_call: NA; cdr3_aa: ASSQATAGYT
clone_size: NA; v_call: TRBV6-4; d_call: TRBD2; cdr3_aa: ASSDPGLAAYNEQF
clone_size: NA; v_call: TRBV5-1; d_call: TRBD1; cdr3_aa: ASSRGQGALAGELF
clone_size: NA; v_call: TRBV28; d_call: NA; cdr3_aa: ASSAPGFATNEKLF
clone_size: once; v_call: TRBV28; d_call: NA; cdr3_aa: ASSLDRDTEAF
clone_size: few; v_call: TRBV10-3; d_call: NA; cdr3_aa: AISPGEGETQY
clone_size: NA; v_call: TRBV24-1; d_call: NA; cdr3_aa: ATSDRGNEQF
clone_size: NA; v_call: TRBV7-9; d_call: NA; cdr3_aa: ASSPGTGTVNYGYT
clone_size: NA; v_call: TRBV19; d_call: NA; cdr3_aa: ASSAQTGPSGNTIY